The following is a TCR beta chain sequence with its context. These data belong to a study of blood T cell repertoires in COVID-19. Sequenced by immunoSEQ multiplex PCR; TCRdb stores in-frame clones only, minus some. In the table there are roughly 73,000 clones, about 88% of which are singletons. The length of the CDR3 is 15 residues. In germline, CDR1 is SGHRS, CDR2 YFSETQ. V was clipped by 4 bases and J by 2 bases, with 16 bases between them. The rearrangement joins TRBV5-1 to TRBJ2-7; perhaps TRBD2 as D (6 bases). The origin of this receptor is a human donor in a cohort sampled during active COVID-19. The sample taken for sequencing was peripheral blood. CDR3 nucleotides: TGCGCCAGCAGCCCGGAGGCGGGAAGAACCTACGAGCAGTACTTC. This codes for CASSPEAGRTYEQYF.